The clone carrying this T cell receptor (beta chain) was detected a few times. The antigen remains unidentified. The CDR3 loop spans 17 amino acids. This specimen belongs to a study of T cells after yellow fever vaccination. The study, taken as a whole, reports: Most clones from primary vaccination resurfaced after the booster (96% CD4, over 75% CD8). Peak timing came faster in the weaker secondary response, day 5 versus 15.

Synthesis of TCR cDNA relied on 5'RACE template switching, which attached a universal primer site and UMIs. TCRdb reprocessed the 5' RACE reads via MiXCR and lists one record per CDR3 protein. The data hold 350,000 to 450,000 distinct CDR3 sequences, with 6.2% observed a single time. This receptor was taken from a man younger than 40 who received the YFV17D yellow fever vaccine. Sequencing used PBMCs, obtained 5 days after the yellow fever booster vaccination. The rearrangement uses TRBV21-1 and TRBJ2-7; no DNA check was done on the table's D call, TRBD1. TRBV21-1 is flagged as a pseudogene. The CDR3 DNA reads TGTGCCAGCAGCGAAGAGGAGGGGGCCAGGGCAACCCACGAGCAGTACTTC. Its translation: CASSEEEGARATHEQYF.